This T cell receptor beta chain was identified in a study of response to subunit inactivated influenza vaccine (dated by TCRdb to between 2017 and 2018). Looking at the study overall: The study used deep quantitative T cell receptor repertoire profiling to track responses to a trivalent subunit inactivated influenza vaccine.

The method was RT-PCR. Sequencing was performed on an Illumina HiSeq 2500. TCRdb cleaned the public reads at Q25 with fastp, built clones with MiXCR and kept in-frame beta chains. Here each entry gathers all rows of one CDR3 protein and keeps the most common genes and DNA. This sample comprises more than 400,000 distinct CDR3 sequences, 6.5% to 8% of them detected only once. Of the sample, about an eighth is held by the ten largest clones. This clonotype was found a few times. Its target antigen remains unknown. Base qualities are missing; no much larger clone stands one base away. Paper-wide results and their limitations: It was suggested by the authors that each seasonal influenza vaccination may recruit only a limited number of new T cells.

The germline ends are 17 bases apart after V is trimmed by 0 bases and J by 7 bases. The germline V gene yields SGHRS for CDR1 and YFSETQ for CDR2. Its CDR3 holds 16 amino acids, cysteine through phenylalanine. Only the CDR3 DNA stays, 48 bases, in frame from base 1. The sequence derives from a man aged 50 to 69 who received an inactivated influenza vaccine. Donor details come from another sample of the same person, matched by shared clones. The chain employs TRBV5-1 and TRBJ2-4; the D match is possibly TRBD1 or TRBD2, with 5 bases aligned in each. Sequences were derived from PBMCs from blood, sampled less than 30 months after vaccination. The DNA reads TGCGCCAGCAGCTTGGGCTCCCAGGGATGGGGGAACATTCAGTACTTC. This yields the protein CASSLGSQGWGNIQYF.